This T cell receptor (beta chain) was retrieved from a study of sequential checkpoint blockade in melanoma. Clones were sequenced by immunoSEQ multiplex PCR, and TCRdb holds only the in-frame ones, with some missing. The sample lists fewer than 15,000 clones; almost 85% were seen once. Treatment defined: randomized to nivolumab then ipilimumab (arm A) or the reverse (arm B). Germline CDR1 and CDR2: MDHEN and SYDVKM. The CDR3 is made up of 19 amino acids. Trimming removed 4 bases from V and 0 bases from J; junction bases left unmatched: 12. The source material was CD8+ T cells sorted from blood (inferred from file names), sampled from a patient given nivolumab and ipilimumab in sequence. This chain links TRBV28 with TRBJ2-3, with TRBD2 matching over 11 bases. The receptor's source is a human donor with melanoma. The DNA of the CDR3 is TGTGCCAGCAGTTCGGGACTAGCGGTCGTCTTAACTAGCACAGATACGCAGTATTTT. It specifies CASSSGLAVVLTSTDTQYF.